This section outlines one TCR beta chain sequence together with its context. The sample comes from a study of patients and donors after allogeneic stem cell transplantation. One entry per CDR3 protein results from TCRdb running MiXCR on the RT-PCR reads. The sample includes roughly 140,000 distinct CDR3 sequences, about a third of them seen just once. The sample comprised blood, either unsorted or a sorted T cell fraction (not recorded which). This sequence was found in a human donor who was either an allogeneic HSCT recipient or a stem cell or donor lymphocyte infusion donor (not recorded which). It is not recorded whose cells these are; they may come from a transplant donor.

CDR3 coding DNA: TGCAGTGCTAGAGATCAACAGGGGGTGGATACGCAGTATTTT. Its protein is CSARDQQGVDTQYF. The V call is TRBV20-1, the J call TRBJ2-3, with 8 bases lining up with TRBD1. Unmatched junction bases numbered 5, after V lost 0 bases and J lost 6 bases. The CDR3 extends over 14 amino acids. CDR1 is DFQATT, CDR2 SNEGSKA, per germline (reference sequence).